Listed here are 22 T cell receptor beta chains from one sample, sequenced in a study of control samples from healthy donors and cancer patients. This table comes from immunoSEQ multiplex PCR, and its TCRdb copy is limited to in-frame clones, with some not included. This sample has about 100,000 clones, with around 81% found just once. Source material: blood. The source is a man in his thirties or forties in good health.

This sequence joins TRBV29-1 and TRBJ1-1; D gene ambiguous. The CDR3 is 10 amino acids. Germline CDR1 reads SQVTM; CDR2 reads ANQGSEA. Trimming stripped 4 bases from V and 7 bases from J, with 7 bases between. Written as DNA, the CDR3 is TGCAGCGTTGTGGGGAATGAAGCTTTCTTT. Translated, it gives CSVVGNEAFF.

The chain is built from TRBV6-4 and TRBJ1-6, with D tentatively TRBD1 (6 bases). Germline values: CDR1 MRHNA, CDR2 SNTAGT. The length of the CDR3 is 16 residues. Trimming took 2 bases from V and 9 from J, leaving 17 bases between them. CDR3 region: CASSDGGRDGFSPLHF. The CDR3 coding sequence is TGTGCCAGCAGTGACGGGGGCAGGGATGGTTTTTCACCCCTCCACTTT.

This clone was seen a handful of times. This chain joins TRBV19 and TRBJ2-1, with 7 bases fitting TRBD1. CDR1 is LNHDA, CDR2 SQIVND, per germline (reference sequence). This CDR3 spans 15 amino acids. Trimming at V came to 5 bases and at J to 1 base, leaving 5 bases not matched to a gene. CDR3 residues: CASSVTGWSYNEQFF. The CDR3 DNA follows: TGTGCCAGTAGTGTGACAGGGTGGTCCTACAATGAGCAGTTCTTC.

This clone occurred once. The chain joins TRBV2 to TRBJ2-5; no definite D call. The CDR3 is made up of 14 amino acids. Trimming stripped 2 bases from V and 0 bases from J, with 7 bases between. CDR1 and CDR2 from the germline V gene are SNHLY and FYNNEI. CDR3 loop: CASSEMSYQETQYF. The CDR3 bases are TGTGCCAGCAGTGAAATGTCGTACCAAGAGACCCAGTACTTC. The whole variable domain, filled in from reference TRBV2 and TRBJ2-5, reads EPEVTQTPSHQVTQMGQEVILRCVPISNHLYFYWYRQILGQKVEFLVSFYNNEISEKSEIFDDQFSVERPDGSNFTLKIRSTKLEDSAMYFCASSEMSYQETQYFGPGTRLLVL.

V gene TRBV24-1 combines with J gene TRBJ2-1, with TRBD2 matching over 11 bases. This CDR3 region has 15 residues. Germline V gene data show CDR1 as KGHDR and CDR2 as SFDVKD. With 3 bases clipped from V and 7 bases from J, the junction kept 4 bases outside the gene matches. Here the CDR3 reads CATSDPGTSGNEQFF. CDR3 in DNA: TGTGCCACCAGTGATCCTGGGACTAGCGGTAATGAGCAGTTCTTC.

In its sample, this clone was seen a few times. The CDR3 reads CASQPRRGEAFF. As DNA, the CDR3 is TGTGCCAGCCAACCTCGACGGGGTGAAGCTTTCTTT. The chain joins TRBV7-9 to TRBJ1-1; no clear D. CDR1 SEHNR and CDR2 FQNEAQ come from the germline V gene (reference sequence). The CDR3 is 12 residues long. V lost 8 bases and J lost 7, with 14 bases in between. The full variable domain, in which reference TRBV7-9 and TRBJ1-1 provide the parts outside the CDR3, is DTGVSQNPRHKITKRGQNVTFRCDPISEHNRLYWYRQTLGQGPEFLTYFQNEAQLEKSRLLSDRFSAERPKGSFSTLEIQRTEQGDSAMYLCASQPRRGEAFFGQGTRLTVV.

The rearrangement joins TRBV3-1 (or the pseudogene TRBV3-2) to TRBJ1-2; TRBD1 aligns across 12 bases. From germline, CDR1 is LGHDT and CDR2 YNNKEL (reference sequence). This CDR3 spans 16 amino acids. The V segment lost 3 bases and the J segment 7 bases; nucleotides outside the gene matches: 9. The CDR3 region is CASSHAGGQGALGYTF. In nucleotides, the CDR3 is TGTGCCAGCAGCCACGCGGGGGGACAGGGGGCACTTGGCTACACCTTC.

This clone was seen just once. This sequence joins TRBV7-9 and TRBJ1-2, with 8 bases matching TRBD1. Germline trimming cut 4 bases from V and 6 bases from J; bases unmatched to any gene: 10. The CDR3 spans 15 residues. Germline assignment: CDR1 SEHNR and CDR2 FQNEAQ (reference sequence). Here the CDR3 reads CASSSAGTGGNGYTF. In nucleotides, the CDR3 is TGTGCCAGCAGCTCTGCCGGGACAGGAGGAAATGGCTACACCTTC.

The V and J genes are TRBV4-2 and TRBJ2-1, with TRBD2 matching over 8 bases. V shed 0 bases, J shed 9 bases, and the junction held 10 bases outside the gene matches. Per germline, CDR1 LGHNA and CDR2 YNFKEQ. The CDR3 contains 16 residues. Here the CDR3 reads CASSQDRGGPGSEQFF. The CDR3 DNA is TGTGCCAGCAGCCAAGATCGGGGGGGGCCAGGCAGTGAGCAGTTCTTC.

The chain couples TRBV29-1 to TRBJ1-2; D is undetermined. Trimming cost V 4 bases and J 2 bases, with 8 bases left between them. Germline CDR1 reads SQVTM; CDR2 reads ANQGSEA. The CDR3 loop spans 12 amino acids. CDR3 amino acids: CSVAAANYGYTF. CDR3 bases: TGCAGCGTTGCGGCGGCGAACTATGGCTACACCTTC.

The genes are TRBV5-1 and TRBJ1-4; D might be TRBD1 (6 bases). Germline CDR1 is SGHRS and CDR2 is YFSETQ. This CDR3 is 16 amino acids long. The V end lost 4 bases, the J end lost 0 bases, and 13 bases lay between the germline ends. The CDR3 bases are TGCGCCAGCAGCCCAGACAGGATTGCAACTAATGAAAAACTGTTTTTT. Translated: CASSPDRIATNEKLFF.

This sequence joins TRBV2 and TRBJ1-1; the match to TRBD1 covers 9 bases. Germline CDR1 and CDR2: SNHLY and FYNNEI. The CDR3 is 15 amino acids. Trimming cost V 3 bases and J 8 bases; bases outside gene matches: 10. The CDR3 region has the DNA TGTGCCAGCAGTGATTGGGGACAGGGTATTCCCGAAGCTTTCTTT. Translated, it gives CASSDWGQGIPEAFF.

The genes are TRBV19 and TRBJ2-4; D not resolved. V was cut by 4 bases and J by 4 bases, with 11 bases left in between. The CDR3 is made up of 14 amino acids. Germline CDR1 and CDR2: LNHDA and SQIVND (reference sequence). CDR3 sequence (DNA): TGTGCCAGTAGTAATGAGGTGGGGAAAAACATTCAGTACTTC. Residues: CASSNEVGKNIQYF.

The rearrangement links TRBV7-9 to TRBJ1-2; D gene ambiguous. Germline V gene lookup returns CDR1 SEHNR and CDR2 FQNEAQ (reference sequence). The CDR3 consists of 14 residues. The germline V and J ends were trimmed by 5 bases and 4 bases, with 14 bases remaining between them. The CDR3 loop reads CASSPADGIYGYTF. The CDR3, as DNA: TGTGCCAGCAGCCCAGCGGACGGCATCTATGGCTACACCTTC.

The CDR3 protein is CASSSRGPNEQFF. CDR3 DNA sequence: TGTGCCAGCAGCTCCCGGGGGCCTAATGAGCAGTTCTTC. The genes are TRBV7-9 and TRBJ2-1; D may be TRBD1 or TRBD2 (6 bases each). Trimming pared 4 bases from V and 7 bases from J, leaving 11 bases between. The CDR3 consists of 13 residues. Germline CDR1 SEHNR, CDR2 FQNEAQ (reference sequence).

This clone was seen a single time. The chain links TRBV7-2 to TRBJ1-5, with 9 bases lining up with TRBD1. From germline, CDR1 is SGHTA and CDR2 FQGNSA. This CDR3 comprises 16 residues. Trimming at V came to 1 base and at J to 7 bases, leaving 8 bases not matched to a gene. The DNA of the CDR3 is TGTGCCAGCAGCTTAGGGGACAGGGAGTCTGGGCAGCCCCAGCATTTT. It codes for CASSLGDRESGQPQHF. The full variable domain, completed using reference TRBV7-2 and TRBJ1-5, is GAGVSQSPSNKVTEKGKDVELRCDPISGHTALYWYRQSLGQGLEFLIYFQGNSAPDKSGLPSDRFSAERTGGSVSTLTIQRTQQEDSAVYLCASSLGDRESGQPQHFGDGTRLSIL.

J is TRBJ1-4 and V is TRBV6-1, with 8 bases lining up with TRBD1. V lost 3 bases to trimming and J lost 9 bases; unmatched junction nucleotides: 3. Per germline, CDR1 MNHNS and CDR2 SASEGT. The CDR3 loop spans 13 amino acids. This chain's CDR3 is CASSETGAKKLFF. The CDR3 DNA reads TGTGCCAGCAGTGAGACAGGGGCTAAAAAACTGTTTTTT.

The V gene is TRBV5-1, the J gene TRBJ2-5; TRBD1 matches at 7 bases. V was pared by 3 bases and J by 6 bases, with 11 bases of the junction left unmatched. CDR1 is SGHRS, CDR2 YFSETQ, per germline. CDR3 length equals 15 residues. CDR3 DNA: TGCGCCAGCAGCTCGATCGTGGGACAGCTACAGACCCAGTACTTC. The encoded protein is CASSSIVGQLQTQYF.

The chain couples TRBV27 to TRBJ1-2, with a weak D call TRBD1 (6 bases). Germline V gene sequence: CDR1 MNHEY, CDR2 SMNVEV (reference sequence). With 6 bases removed from V and 4 bases from J, the gap between germline ends came to 9 bases. This CDR3 spans 12 amino acids. CDR3 nucleotide sequence: TGTGCCAGCAGCGGGGGCCCCTATGGCTACACCTTC. This codes for CASSGGPYGYTF.

This clone was found a few times. The chain employs TRBV19 and TRBJ2-2; D remains ambiguous. CDR3 length equals 13 residues. Between the trimmed V and J ends, which lost 5 bases and 1 base, there was a span of 5 bases. Germline CDR1 reads LNHDA; CDR2 reads SQIVND (reference sequence). The CDR3 coding sequence is TGTGCCAGTAGTCTCGAGAACACCGGGGAGCTGTTTTTT. Translation gives CASSLENTGELFF.

The gene calls are TRBV6-5 and TRBJ2-6; TRBD1 might be the D (6 bases). Per the germline V gene, CDR1 is MNHEY and CDR2 is SVGAGI. Trimming removed 7 bases at V and 7 bases at J, with 14 bases between. The CDR3 covers 14 residues. The CDR3 coding sequence is TGTGCCAGCAATCTTGGACAGTACGCCAACGTCCTGACTTTC. Translation: CASNLGQYANVLTF.

This chain uses TRBV5-4 with TRBJ1-6; possibly TRBD1 for D (5 bases). Germline CDR1 is SGHNT and CDR2 is YYREEE (reference sequence). V was cut by 4 bases and J by 10 bases, with 18 bases left in between. The CDR3 extends over 15 amino acids. The CDR3 loop is CASSSHTPGDSPLHF. The CDR3 coding sequence is TGTGCCAGCAGCAGTCACACACCCGGGGACTCACCCCTCCACTTT.